The T cell receptor beta chain under discussion was sequenced for a study of T-cell memory formation after mild COVID-19. TCRdb redid the calling of the 5' RACE reads with MiXCR, one entry per CDR3 protein. The sample gives 90,000 to 120,000 distinct CDR3 sequences, around 10% of which show up once; roughly two fifths is in the top ten. CDR1 and CDR2 from the germline V gene are SGHRS and YFSETQ. CDR3 size: 15 residues. The germline V and J ends were trimmed by 5 bases and 3 bases, with 18 bases remaining between them. The TCR comes from a man aged 18 to 30 who had mild COVID-19 (a few samples of this study predate the infection). Cell type and time point are not known. This chain links TRBV5-1 with TRBJ2-7; maybe TRBD1 (8 bases). Source material: PBMCs or a T cell subset sorted from them (not recorded which). Written as DNA, the CDR3 is TGCGCCAGCAGGGATGAACAGGGGGGGTTCTACGAGCAGTACTTC. Translating gives CASRDEQGGFYEQYF.